Presented here are 20 T cell receptor beta chains from one specimen sequenced in a study of OX40 agonist ivuxolimab in advanced cancers. Sequencing was performed with immunoSEQ multiplex PCR; in TCRdb, only in-frame clones are kept and a portion is missing. The sample lists roughly 17,000 clones, about 77% occurring once. This sample comprised CD4+ or CD8+ T cells sorted from blood, obtained in a trial of the OX40 agonist ivuxolimab. These TCRs come from an adult with an advanced solid tumor such as melanoma, head and neck, liver or kidney cancer.

The DNA for the CDR3 is TGTGCCAGCAGCAATCTAGGGGGGCCAGATACGCAGTATTTT. The encoded protein is CASSNLGGPDTQYF. V usage is TRBV7-2 and J usage is TRBJ2-3; D possibly matches TRBD1 or TRBD2 (6 bases each). The ends were cut back, 5 bases at V and 4 bases at J, with 13 bases in the middle. The CDR3 contains 14 residues. Germline V gene sequence: CDR1 SGHTA, CDR2 FQGNSA.

The chain combines TRBV5-4 with TRBJ2-1, with D tentatively TRBD1 (5 bases). V was pared by 2 bases and J by 4 bases, with 16 bases between. The CDR3 consists of 16 residues. Germline V gene sequence: CDR1 SGHNT, CDR2 YYREEE (reference sequence). The CDR3, as DNA: TGTGCCAGCAGCTTTTTCGGAGCAGGGAAATACAATGAGCAGTTCTTC. It translates to CASSFFGAGKYNEQFF.

The J gene is TRBJ2-1, the V gene TRBV2; the D is unclear. The V end lost 8 bases, the J end lost 4 bases, and 9 bases lay between the germline ends. The CDR3 runs to 12 residues. Germline V gene data show CDR1 as SNHLY and CDR2 as FYNNEI. The CDR3 spells CASGDGYNEQFF. The DNA of the CDR3 is TGTGCCAGCGGAGACGGGTACAATGAGCAGTTCTTC.

The rearrangement links TRBV7-2 to TRBJ2-1, with 8 bases fitting TRBD2. The CDR3 contains 13 residues. V shed 5 bases, J shed 8 bases, and the junction held 5 bases outside the gene matches. The germline V gene encodes CDR1 SGHTA and CDR2 FQGNSA. In DNA form, the CDR3 reads TGTGCCAGCAGCACCGGGGGGGGCTATGAGCAGTTCTTC. As protein: CASSTGGGYEQFF.

In its sample, this clone was seen a few times. CDR3 in amino acids: CASSLVGQGATEAFF. DNA for the CDR3: TGTGCCAGCAGCTTAGTTGGTCAGGGGGCGACTGAAGCTTTCTTT. The V call is TRBV7-9, the J call TRBJ1-1; 8 bases map to TRBD1. The CDR3 extends over 15 amino acids. Unmatched junction bases numbered 6, after V lost 1 base and J lost 5 bases. Germline values: CDR1 SEHNR, CDR2 FQNEAQ (reference sequence).

The table lists this clone with a count of one. This sequence joins TRBV7-6 and TRBJ2-7; D is perhaps TRBD2 (7 bases). Deletions cut 4 bases from V and 7 bases from J, with 14 bases between. CDR1 is SGHVS and CDR2 is FNYEAQ in the germline V gene. The CDR3 extends over 13 amino acids. CDR3 coding DNA: TGTGCCAGCAGCTACCTACAGGGAGGGGAGCAGTACTTC. This encodes CASSYLQGGEQYF.

This clone turned up a few times. The chain is built from TRBV18 and TRBJ2-1, with a tentative D call TRBD1 (5 bases). Looked up from germline, CDR1 is KGHSH and CDR2 is LQKENI. V lost 3 bases and J 5 bases, leaving 17 bases between the germline ends. The CDR3 contains 16 residues. CDR3 coding DNA: TGTGCCAGCTCACCCCCGAAGGGGAATGGTGACAATGAGCAGTTCTTC. Translated: CASSPPKGNGDNEQFF.

V is TRBV4-3 and J is TRBJ1-2; D gene ambiguous. Germline V gene data show CDR1 as LGHNA and CDR2 as YSLEER. Trimming shortened V by 4 bases and J by 4 bases, and 16 bases separated the two germline ends. This CDR3 spans 15 amino acids. DNA for the CDR3: TGCGCCAGCAGCCCTCGACTAACCGAGGGCTATGGCTACACCTTC. Amino acid sequence: CASSPRLTEGYGYTF.

This clone has just a few counts. The chain uses TRBV30 and TRBJ2-1, with D uncertain. Looked up from germline, CDR1 is GTSNPN and CDR2 is SVGIG (reference sequence). CDR3 length: 12 residues. V gave up 0 bases and J gave up 6 bases, with 6 bases separating them. DNA for the CDR3: TGTGCCTGGAGTGTACTGGCCAATGAGCAGTTCTTC. Protein product: CAWSVLANEQFF.

This clone is a singleton in its sample. J is TRBJ2-5 and V is TRBV2; 7 bases fit TRBD1. The CDR3 spans 14 residues. Germline V gene lookup returns CDR1 SNHLY and CDR2 FYNNEI. Trimming removed 7 bases from V and 2 bases from J; junction bases left unmatched: 7. The CDR3 nucleotides are TGTGCCAGCAAACCTTGGACAGGACAAGAGACCCAGTACTTC. Translated, it gives CASKPWTGQETQYF. Complete variable domain (other parts from reference TRBV2 and TRBJ2-5): EPEVTQTPSHQVTQMGQEVILRCVPISNHLYFYWYRQILGQKVEFLVSFYNNEISEKSEIFDDQFSVERPDGSNFTLKIRSTKLEDSAMYFCASKPWTGQETQYFGPGTRLLVL.

The rearrangement uses TRBV6-5 and TRBJ2-1, with 10 bases matching TRBD2. With V trimmed by 11 bases and J by 3 bases, 7 bases remained unmatched. The CDR3 spans 14 residues. In germline, CDR1 is MNHEY, CDR2 SVGAGI. CDR3 in DNA: TGTGCCGTACAGGGACTAGCGTTCTACAATGAGCAGTTCTTC. Protein: CAVQGLAFYNEQFF.

This sequence joins TRBV6-5 and TRBJ1-1, with D unclear. Between the trimmed V and J ends, which lost 2 bases and 5 bases, there was a span of 15 bases. Germline V gene lookup returns CDR1 MNHEY and CDR2 SVGAGI. The CDR3 runs 15 residues. CDR3 loop: CASSYVSGEQTEAFF. Written as DNA, the CDR3 is TGTGCCAGCAGTTACGTCTCCGGAGAACAGACTGAAGCTTTCTTT.

For this clone: With a far larger clone one base away, a read error is the likely cause. The V and J genes are TRBV7-8 and TRBJ2-7; the D is unclear. The CDR3 totals 13 residues. The V gene's germline CDR1 is SGHVS and CDR2 FQNEAQ. CDR3 in DNA: TGTGCCAGCAGCTTAGGACAAGCCTACGGGCAGTACTTC. It translates to CASSLGQAYGQYF. Filled out from reference TRBV7-8 and TRBJ2-7, the complete variable domain reads GAGVSQSPRYKVAKRGQDVALRCDPISGHVSLFWYQQALGQGPEFLTYFQNEAQLDKSGLPSDRFFAERPEGSVSTLKIQRTQQEDSAVYLCASSLGQAYGQYFGPGTRLTVT.

CDR3 sequence (DNA): TGTGCCAGCAGTGAAAAGCGGGGGGGCGCCAGCACAGATACGCAGTATTTT. Translation gives CASSEKRGGASTDTQYF. V and J are TRBV6-1 and TRBJ2-3; 10 bases agree with TRBD2. Germline loops: CDR1 MNHNS, CDR2 SASEGT. This CDR3 has 17 residues. Germline trimming cut 2 bases from V and 0 bases from J; bases unmatched to any gene: 5.

This rearrangement joins TRBV5-7 to TRBJ1-3; D may be TRBD1 (6 bases). TRBV5-7 is filed as an ORF, its function uncertain. V lost 1 base and J lost 4, with 9 bases in between. The CDR3 covers 14 residues. CDR3 amino acids: CASSLTGGGNTIYF. The CDR3 nucleotides read TGTGCCAGCAGCTTGACGGGGGGCGGAAACACCATATATTTT.

This clone was found once. The chain combines TRBV7-9 with TRBJ1-1; maybe TRBD1 (5 bases). There are 13 residues in the CDR3. Looked up from germline, CDR1 is SEHNR and CDR2 is FQNEAQ (reference sequence). V was clipped by 7 bases and J by 1 base, with 10 bases between them. CDR3 region: CASTSTANTEAFF. DNA for the CDR3: TGTGCCAGCACCTCGACAGCGAACACTGAAGCTTTCTTT. Filled out from reference TRBV7-9 and TRBJ1-1, the complete variable domain reads DTGVSQNPRHKITKRGQNVTFRCDPISEHNRLYWYRQTLGQGPEFLTYFQNEAQLEKSRLLSDRFSAERPKGSFSTLEIQRTEQGDSAMYLCASTSTANTEAFFGQGTRLTVV.

Details on this clone: This may be a read error, as it is one base from a much larger clone. V usage is TRBV27 and J usage is TRBJ1-5; 9 nucleotides line up with TRBD1. Germline assignment: CDR1 MNHEY and CDR2 SMNVEV (reference sequence). The CDR3 has 13 residues. The junction had 2 bases not matched to a gene; V was cut back by 6 bases and J by 5 bases. CDR3 nucleotides: TGTGCCAGCAGCCGGGACAGGGATCAGCCCCAGCATTTT. Protein product: CASSRDRDQPQHF.

The chain combines TRBV7-3 with TRBJ1-2; TRBD1 matches at 8 bases. Germline-derived CDR1 and CDR2 are SGHTA and FQGTGA. The J segment lost 6 bases and the V segment lost 5 bases, leaving 14 bases of the junction unmatched. This CDR3 spans 16 amino acids. CDR3 residues: CASSPLTGENLDGYTF. Written as DNA, the CDR3 is TGTGCCAGCAGCCCCCTGACAGGGGAAAACCTGGATGGCTACACCTTC. Filled out from reference TRBV7-3 and TRBJ1-2, the complete variable domain reads GAGVSQTPSNKVTEKGKYVELRCDPISGHTALYWYRQSLGQGPEFLIYFQGTGAADDSGLPNDRFFAVRPEGSVSTLKIQRTERGDSAVYLCASSPLTGENLDGYTFGSGTRLTVV.

The chain links TRBV4-1 to TRBJ1-2, with D unresolved. The CDR3 sequence is 13 residues long. Trimming took 0 bases from V and 1 from J, leaving 3 bases between them. CDR1 and CDR2 from the germline V gene are MGHRA and YSYEKL. The CDR3 DNA sequence: TGCGCCAGCAGCCAAGACAGTAACTATGGCTACACCTTC. Translation gives CASSQDSNYGYTF.

There are a few counts of this clone. The V and J genes are TRBV7-3 and TRBJ2-1; D perhaps matches TRBD1 (5 bases). V was cut by 2 bases and J by 5 bases, with 13 bases left in between. The CDR3 is made up of 15 amino acids. CDR1 is SGHTA and CDR2 is FQGTGA in the germline V gene. CDR3 DNA: TGTGCCAGCAGCTTAGCAGGGTTCCCAAACAATGAGCAGTTCTTC. As protein: CASSLAGFPNNEQFF.